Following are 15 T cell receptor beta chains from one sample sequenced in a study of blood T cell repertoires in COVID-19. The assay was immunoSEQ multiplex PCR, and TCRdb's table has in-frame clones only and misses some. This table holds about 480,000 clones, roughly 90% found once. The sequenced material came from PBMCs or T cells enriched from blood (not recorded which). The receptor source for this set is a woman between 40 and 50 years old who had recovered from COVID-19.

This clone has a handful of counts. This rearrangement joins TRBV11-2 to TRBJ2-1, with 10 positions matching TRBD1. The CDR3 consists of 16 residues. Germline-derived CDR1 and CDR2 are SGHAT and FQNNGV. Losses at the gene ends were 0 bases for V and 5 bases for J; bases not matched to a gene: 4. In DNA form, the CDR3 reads TGTGCCAGCAGCTTAGACCGGGACAGGGGAAACAATGAGCAGTTCTTC. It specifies CASSLDRDRGNNEQFF.

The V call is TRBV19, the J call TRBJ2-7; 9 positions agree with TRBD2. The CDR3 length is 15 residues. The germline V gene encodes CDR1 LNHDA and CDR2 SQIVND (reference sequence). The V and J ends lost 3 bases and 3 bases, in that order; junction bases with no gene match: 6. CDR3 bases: TGTGCCAGTAGTATTAGCGGGAGAGGGTACTACGAGCAGTACTTC. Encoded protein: CASSISGRGYYEQYF.

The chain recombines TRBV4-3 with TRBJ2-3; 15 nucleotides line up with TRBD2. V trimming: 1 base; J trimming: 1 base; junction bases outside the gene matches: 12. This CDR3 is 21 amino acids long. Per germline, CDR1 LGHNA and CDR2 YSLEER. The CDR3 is CASSQGLSGLAGGAGTDTQYF. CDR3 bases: TGCGCCAGCAGCCAAGGACTATCGGGACTAGCGGGAGGAGCGGGCACAGATACGCAGTATTTT.

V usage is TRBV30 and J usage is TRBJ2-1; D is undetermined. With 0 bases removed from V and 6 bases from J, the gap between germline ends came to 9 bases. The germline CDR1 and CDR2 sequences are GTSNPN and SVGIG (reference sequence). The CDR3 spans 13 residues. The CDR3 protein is CAWSVHDSNEQFF. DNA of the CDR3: TGTGCCTGGAGTGTACATGACTCCAATGAGCAGTTCTTC.

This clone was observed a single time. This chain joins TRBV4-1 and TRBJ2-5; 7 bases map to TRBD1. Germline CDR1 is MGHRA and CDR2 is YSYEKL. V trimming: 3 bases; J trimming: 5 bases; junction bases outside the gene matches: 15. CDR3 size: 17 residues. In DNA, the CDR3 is TGCGCCAGCAGCCACCGAGGGGGCGCCAGTTTTACGGAGACCCAGTACTTC. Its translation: CASSHRGGASFTETQYF.

CDR3 nucleotides: TGTGCCAGCAGAAACGGAACTAGCGGGAGGCATCAGTTCTTC. It is translated as CASRNGTSGRHQFF. The chain uses TRBV5-4 and TRBJ2-1, with 12 positions matching TRBD2. The CDR3 runs to 14 residues. The germline V gene has CDR1 SGHNT and CDR2 YYREEE (reference sequence). Losses at the gene ends were 5 bases for V and 13 bases for J; bases not matched to a gene: 10.

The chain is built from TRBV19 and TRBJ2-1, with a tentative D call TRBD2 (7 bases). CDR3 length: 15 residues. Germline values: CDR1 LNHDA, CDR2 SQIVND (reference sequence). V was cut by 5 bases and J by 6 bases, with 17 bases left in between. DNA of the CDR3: TGTGCCAGTAGTCCCGGGGGCGGGAGAAGCAATGAGCAGTTCTTC. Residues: CASSPGGGRSNEQFF. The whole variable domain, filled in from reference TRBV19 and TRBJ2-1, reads DGGITQSPKYLFRKEGQNVTLSCEQNLNHDAMYWYRQDPGQGLRLIYYSQIVNDFQKGDIAEGYSVSREKKESFPLTVTSAQKNPTAFYLCASSPGGGRSNEQFFGPGTRLTVL.

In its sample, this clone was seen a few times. CDR3 bases: TGCGCCAGCAGTGAGCAAGCAACGCAGTATTTT. Translation: CASSEQATQYF. The V gene is TRBV10-1, the J gene TRBJ2-3; no definite D call. The germline V gene has CDR1 WNHNN and CDR2 SYGVQD (reference sequence). This CDR3 region has 11 residues. V was cut by 2 bases and J by 9 bases, with 6 bases left in between.

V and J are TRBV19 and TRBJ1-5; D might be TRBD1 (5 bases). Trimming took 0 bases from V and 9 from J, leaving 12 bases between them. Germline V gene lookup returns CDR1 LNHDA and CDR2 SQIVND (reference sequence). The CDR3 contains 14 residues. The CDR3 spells CASSIDRAGRPQHF. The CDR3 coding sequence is TGTGCCAGTAGTATAGACAGGGCCGGTCGGCCCCAGCATTTT.

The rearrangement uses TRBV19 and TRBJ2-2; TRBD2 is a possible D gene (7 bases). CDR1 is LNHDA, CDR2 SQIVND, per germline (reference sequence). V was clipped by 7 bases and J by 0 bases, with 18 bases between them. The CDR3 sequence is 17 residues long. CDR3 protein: CASNRGEGTTNTGELFF. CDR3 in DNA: TGTGCCAGTAATAGGGGGGAGGGGACAACGAACACCGGGGAGCTGTTTTTT.

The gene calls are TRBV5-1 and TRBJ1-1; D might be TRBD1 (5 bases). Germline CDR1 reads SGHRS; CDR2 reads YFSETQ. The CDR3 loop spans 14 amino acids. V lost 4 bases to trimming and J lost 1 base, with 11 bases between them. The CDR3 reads CASSVGQGNTEAFF. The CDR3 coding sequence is TGCGCCAGCAGCGTGGGGCAGGGGAACACTGAAGCTTTCTTT. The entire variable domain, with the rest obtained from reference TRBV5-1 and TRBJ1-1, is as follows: KAGVTQTPRYLIKTRGQQVTLSCSPISGHRSVSWYQQTPGQGLQFLFEYFSETQRNKGNFPGRFSGRQFSNSRSEMNVSTLELGDSALYLCASSVGQGNTEAFFGQGTRLTVV.

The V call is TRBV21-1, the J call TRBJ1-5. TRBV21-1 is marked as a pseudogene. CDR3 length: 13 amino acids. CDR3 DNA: TGTGCCAGCCCTTTGCCGAGGAATCAGCCCCAGCATTTT. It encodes CASPLPRNQPQHF.

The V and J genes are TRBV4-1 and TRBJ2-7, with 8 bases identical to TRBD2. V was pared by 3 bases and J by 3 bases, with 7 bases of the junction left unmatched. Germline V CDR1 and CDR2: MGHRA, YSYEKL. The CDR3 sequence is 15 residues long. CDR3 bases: TGCGCCAGCAGCCATCCCGCGGGAGGTCACTACGAGCAGTACTTC. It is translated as CASSHPAGGHYEQYF.

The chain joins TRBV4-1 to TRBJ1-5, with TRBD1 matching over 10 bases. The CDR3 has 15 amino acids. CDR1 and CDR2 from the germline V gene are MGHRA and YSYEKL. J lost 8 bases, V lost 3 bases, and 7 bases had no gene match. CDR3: CASSQNLGTGEPQHF. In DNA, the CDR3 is TGCGCCAGCAGCCAGAACCTCGGGACAGGGGAGCCCCAGCATTTT.

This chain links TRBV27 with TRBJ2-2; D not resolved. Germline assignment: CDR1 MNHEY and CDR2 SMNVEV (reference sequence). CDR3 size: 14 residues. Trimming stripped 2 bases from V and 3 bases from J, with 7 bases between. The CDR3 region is CASSLAVYTGELFF. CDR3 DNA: TGTGCCAGCAGTTTAGCGGTGTACACCGGGGAGCTGTTTTTT.